This T cell receptor beta chain was sequenced during a study of CD8+ T cells in alopecia areata. Study results and limitations: Scalp samples also yield sequences from resident alphabeta T cells of normal skin. In blood and scalp, many expanded lesional clones persisted during tofacitinib.

The CDR3 is 13 amino acids. CDR1 is SQVTM, CDR2 ANQGSEA, per germline. V lost 3 bases, J lost 6 bases, and 13 bases lay in between. The authors extracted RNA and reverse transcribed it into cDNA as the sequencing template. TCRdb's table, derived via immunoSEQ multiplex PCR, lists solely in-frame clones and lacks some. This table has 95,000 to 110,000 clones, over 75% appearing once. Regarding treatment: oral pan-JAK inhibitor, 5-10 mg twice daily. Alopecia areata patients provided lesional scalp punch biopsies and peripheral blood. A remark on this clone: Its antigen remains unknown.

The chain recombines TRBV29-1 with TRBJ2-3; D might be TRBD1 (6 bases). The starting material was CD8+ T cells sorted from blood, obtained between weeks 30 and 35, from a patient treated with tofacitinib. The TCR comes from a human donor with alopecia areata. The CDR3 nucleotides are TGCAGCGTTGAGGGGGCTAGCTGGGATACGCAGTATTTT. Translated: CSVEGASWDTQYF.